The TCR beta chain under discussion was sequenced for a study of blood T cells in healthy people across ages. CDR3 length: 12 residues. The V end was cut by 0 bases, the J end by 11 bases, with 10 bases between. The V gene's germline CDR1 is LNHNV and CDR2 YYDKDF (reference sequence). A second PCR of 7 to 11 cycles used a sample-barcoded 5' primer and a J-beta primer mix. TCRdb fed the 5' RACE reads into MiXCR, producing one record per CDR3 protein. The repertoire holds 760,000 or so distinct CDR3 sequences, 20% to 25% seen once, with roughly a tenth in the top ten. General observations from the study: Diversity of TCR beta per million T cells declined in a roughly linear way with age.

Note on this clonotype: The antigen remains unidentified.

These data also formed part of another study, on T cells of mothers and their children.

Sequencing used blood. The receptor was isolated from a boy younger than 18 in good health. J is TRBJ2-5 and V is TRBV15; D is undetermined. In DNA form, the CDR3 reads TGTGCCACCAGCAGAGATAGAATAGAGCAGTACTTC. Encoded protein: CATSRDRIEQYF.